This T cell receptor (beta chain) appears in the sequencing data of a study of blood T cells in healthy people across ages. Study results and caveats: Researchers judged that diversity estimates from one million T cells fell short of true values. With naive T cell percentage, TCR beta diversity showed a strong correlation.

The second PCR ran 7 to 11 cycles with a sample-barcoded 5' primer and J-beta primers. From the 5' RACE reads, TCRdb called clonotypes with MiXCR, one entry per CDR3 protein. The sample lists hundreds of thousands of distinct CDR3 sequences; 58% were seen once. A word on this clonotype: Antigen unknown.

The CDR3 is made up of 16 amino acids. V was shortened by 1 base and J by 5 bases, with 18 bases between the two germline ends. Per sample, extraction of total RNA gave at least 6 micrograms in every case. Material for sequencing was blood. V usage is TRBV12-3 or TRBV12-4 and J usage is TRBJ2-7, with D tentatively TRBD1 or TRBD2 (5 bases each). The origin of this receptor is a man between 60 and 75 years old in good health. For the CDR3, the DNA is TGTGCCAGCAGTTTAGGCAAGGGGAGTAGCGCCCACGAGCAGTACTTC. Its translation: CASSLGKGSSAHEQYF.